This T cell receptor beta chain originates from a study of blood T cell repertoires in COVID-19. Germline V gene sequence: CDR1 SGHDN, CDR2 FVKESK. CDR3 length: 16 amino acids. Trimming took 1 base from V and 0 from J, leaving 13 bases between them. As processed by the authors: Reference gene primer amplification gave estimated nucleated cell counts. Sequencing was performed with immunoSEQ multiplex PCR; in TCRdb, only in-frame clones are kept and a portion is missing. V and J calls and clone size are given by that table; D and trimming were obtained from the DNA. Seen here are roughly 140,000 clones, roughly 80% observed once, and the top ten hold under 2.5%.

The receptor was isolated from a man between 65 and 85 years old with acute or convalescent COVID-19. Sequenced material: peripheral blood. The rearrangement uses TRBV14 and TRBJ2-7; D remains ambiguous. The CDR3 is CASSQVRVGYSYEQYF. DNA of the CDR3: TGTGCCAGCAGCCAAGTTCGGGTTGGGTACTCCTACGAGCAGTACTTC.